One sample yielded the 20 T cell receptor beta chains listed below, sequenced in a study of cytomegalovirus exposure and HLA in healthy donors. This PCR relied on a set of 60 Vbeta primers and 13 Jbeta primers. Profiled with immunoSEQ multiplex PCR; TCRdb holds only in-frame clones, not every one. The sample has over 30,000 clones; 65% to 70% are singletons. Sequencing was done on a sample of PBMCs. The receptors come from a man in his forties in good health and CMV-seropositive.

The chain links TRBV11-2 to TRBJ1-2; D unclear. The CDR3 length is 13 residues. Germline V gives CDR1 SGHAT, CDR2 FQNNGV. Trimming cost V 1 base and J 2 bases, with 5 bases left between them. Here the CDR3 reads CASSLAQNYGYTF. The CDR3 bases are TGTGCCAGCAGCTTAGCACAGAACTATGGCTACACCTTC.

The genes are TRBV10-3 and TRBJ2-7, with TRBD1 matching over 11 bases. This CDR3 contains 15 residues. CDR1 ENHRY and CDR2 SYGVKD come from the germline V gene. The trim removed 2 bases at V and 8 bases at J, leaving 8 bases unmatched. CDR3 nucleotide sequence: TGTGCCATCAGTGAGCGTACGGGACAGGGGGGTAAGCAGTACTTC. Translated: CAISERTGQGGKQYF.

The CDR3: CASRQQEWEQFF. The CDR3 DNA follows: TGTGCCAGCAGGCAACAGGAGTGGGAGCAGTTCTTC. V gene TRBV11-2 combines with J gene TRBJ2-1, with D possibly TRBD1 on 5 matching bases. Germline V gives CDR1 SGHAT, CDR2 FQNNGV. V was pared by 6 bases and J by 10 bases, with 13 bases between. This CDR3 comprises 12 residues.

V is TRBV5-5 and J is TRBJ2-7; D might be TRBD1 (6 bases). The CDR3 has 14 amino acids. Germline values: CDR1 SGHKS, CDR2 YYEKEE (reference sequence). V lost 1 base and J 3 bases, leaving 11 bases between the germline ends. CDR3 nucleotides: TGTGCCAGCAGCTTGTCACAGGGCTACTACGAGCAGTACTTC. Residues: CASSLSQGYYEQYF.

V and J are TRBV6-5 and TRBJ2-2, with 7 nucleotides matching TRBD1. This CDR3 is built from 14 residues. With 5 bases clipped from V and 2 bases from J, the junction kept 2 bases outside the gene matches. Germline CDR1 reads MNHEY; CDR2 reads SVGAGI. CDR3 DNA: TGTGCCAGCAGTAGGGGGCCTAACACCGGGGAGCTGTTTTTT. Residues: CASSRGPNTGELFF.

The chain employs TRBV19 and TRBJ1-5; 8 bases map to TRBD1. The V and J ends lost 6 bases and 10 bases, in that order; junction bases with no gene match: 20. The CDR3 sequence is 17 residues long. Germline lookup yields CDR1 LNHDA and CDR2 SQIVND (reference sequence). The CDR3 protein is CASSPTQNRGGIIPQHF. The CDR3 DNA reads TGTGCCAGTAGCCCCACCCAAAACAGGGGGGGAATTATACCCCAGCATTTT.

The V gene is TRBV5-6, the J gene TRBJ2-5; 8 nucleotides agree with TRBD2. J was trimmed by 1 base and V by 1 base; bases with no gene match: 3. The CDR3 spans 15 residues. CDR1 and CDR2 (germline): SGHDT, YYEEEE. The CDR3: CASSLTSGPQETQYF. The DNA for the CDR3 is TGTGCCAGCAGCTTGACTAGCGGACCCCAAGAGACCCAGTACTTC. Using reference TRBV5-6 and TRBJ2-5 for the parts outside the CDR3, the full variable domain is DAGVTQSPTHLIKTRGQQVTLRCSPKSGHDTVSWYQQALGQGPQFIFQYYEEEERQRGNFPDRFSGHQFPNYSSELNVNALLLGDSALYLCASSLTSGPQETQYFGPGTRLLVL.

The CDR3 region is CSARRDRERTGELFF. The DNA of the CDR3 is TGCAGCGCCAGGCGGGACAGGGAGCGCACCGGGGAGCTGTTTTTT. The chain uses TRBV29-1 and TRBJ2-2, with 9 nucleotides matching TRBD1. The CDR3 loop spans 15 amino acids. The trim removed 7 bases at V and 4 bases at J, leaving 10 bases unmatched. Per the germline V gene, CDR1 is SQVTM and CDR2 is ANQGSEA.

This clone has only a few counts. The rearrangement links TRBV4-2 to TRBJ1-6, with 8 bases matching TRBD1. The junction had 5 bases not matched to a gene; V was cut back by 4 bases and J by 9 bases. The germline V gene encodes CDR1 LGHNA and CDR2 YNFKEQ. The CDR3 is 14 residues long. The CDR3, as DNA: TGTGCCAGCAGCCCGGACAGGGAGAGTTCACCCCTCCACTTT. Its protein is CASSPDRESSPLHF.

The chain is built from TRBV9 and TRBJ2-7; 10 bases match TRBD1. The CDR3 has 17 amino acids. The V segment lost 0 bases and the J segment 0 bases; nucleotides outside the gene matches: 6. Germline assignment: CDR1 SGDLS and CDR2 YYNGEE. CDR3 in DNA: TGTGCCAGCAGCGTAGAAGGACAGGGGGAAAGCTCCTACGAGCAGTACTTC. Its translation is CASSVEGQGESSYEQYF.

This clone showed up just a few times. The rearrangement links TRBV7-7 to TRBJ2-1; 8 bases align to TRBD2. Germline-derived CDR1 and CDR2 are SSHAT and FNYEAQ (reference sequence). The CDR3 consists of 14 residues. The junction had 8 bases not matched to a gene; V was cut back by 5 bases and J by 8 bases. CDR3 loop: CASSREGLRDEQFF. The CDR3 DNA reads TGTGCCAGCAGCCGGGAGGGGTTACGGGATGAGCAGTTCTTC.

V and J are TRBV6-1 and TRBJ1-6; D is undetermined. Looked up from germline, CDR1 is MNHNS and CDR2 is SASEGT. Trimming took 2 bases from V and 1 from J, leaving 9 bases between them. This CDR3 spans 16 amino acids. The CDR3: CASSERRGSYNSPLHF. The CDR3 coding sequence is TGTGCCAGCAGTGAAAGGCGGGGTTCCTATAATTCACCCCTCCACTTT.

This clone appeared a few times. This chain uses TRBV4-2 with TRBJ2-4; 16 bases agree with TRBD2. Unmatched junction bases numbered 4, after V lost 2 bases and J lost 0 bases. The CDR3 has 19 amino acids. CDR1 LGHNA and CDR2 YNFKEQ come from the germline V gene. Here the CDR3 DNA reads TGTGCCAGCAGCCAAAGGGGGACTAGCGGGGGGGTAGCCAAAAACATTCAGTACTTC. This sequence encodes CASSQRGTSGGVAKNIQYF.

V gene TRBV5-8 combines with J gene TRBJ2-1, with 9 bases lining up with TRBD1. Trimming at V came to 3 bases and at J to 7 bases, leaving 14 bases not matched to a gene. This CDR3 comprises 17 residues. Germline V CDR1 and CDR2: SGHTS, YDEGEE. Here the CDR3 reads CASSSLRRTGATNEQFF. The CDR3 nucleotides read TGTGCCAGCAGCTCCTTACGAAGGACAGGGGCAACAAATGAGCAGTTCTTC. The variable domain in full, with the rest retrieved from reference TRBV5-8 and TRBJ2-1, is EAGVTQSPTHLIKTRGQQATLRCSPISGHTSVYWYQQALGLGLQFLLWYDEGEERNRGNFPPRFSGRQFPNYSSELNVNALELEDSALYLCASSSLRRTGATNEQFFGPGTRLTVL.

The chain links TRBV5-1 to TRBJ2-5; 7 nucleotides match TRBD1. The germline V gene has CDR1 SGHRS and CDR2 YFSETQ. V gave up 4 bases and J gave up 2 bases; unmatched junction bases: 5. The length of the CDR3 is 14 residues. The CDR3 sequence: CASSPDRVQETQYF. As DNA, the CDR3 is TGCGCCAGCAGCCCCGACAGGGTTCAAGAGACCCAGTACTTC.

The chain recombines TRBV5-1 with TRBJ2-5; TRBD1 matches at 9 bases. The assigned J gene may be wrong: the sequence end matches TRBJ2-7 better. CDR1 SGHRS and CDR2 YFSETQ come from the germline V gene. There are 16 residues in the CDR3. CDR3 sequence reads: CASSLAPGTGTYEQYF. DNA for the CDR3: TGCGCCAGCAGCTTGGCCCCCGGGACAGGGACCTACGAGCAGTACTTC.

This clone has only one observation. One end of the junction varies from germline; a read error may be responsible. The chain carries TRBV9 and TRBJ1-6; D not resolved. This CDR3 is built from 10 residues. Germline V lookup: CDR1 SGDLS, CDR2 YYNGEE. The CDR3 protein is CASSVEEGRF. The CDR3, as DNA: TGTGCCAGCAGCGTAGAGGAGGGTCGCTTT.

The chain couples TRBV9 to TRBJ2-5; 12 bases match TRBD2. J gave up 5 bases and V 3 bases, and 5 bases lay outside the gene matches. This CDR3 comprises 15 residues. Germline values: CDR1 SGDLS, CDR2 YYNGEE. The CDR3 is CASSAGLAGFETQYF. The CDR3 DNA sequence: TGTGCCAGCAGCGCCGGACTAGCGGGGTTTGAGACCCAGTACTTC.

CDR3: CASRKDRGGNQPQHF. CDR3 DNA: TGTGCCAGCAGGAAGGACAGGGGAGGCAATCAGCCCCAGCATTTT. The chain combines TRBV6-5 with TRBJ1-5; TRBD1 matches at 9 bases. Trimming removed 6 bases from V and 2 bases from J; junction bases left unmatched: 5. The V gene's germline CDR1 is MNHEY and CDR2 SVGAGI. The CDR3 is 15 residues long.

The chain combines TRBV6-1 with TRBJ2-5, with D possibly TRBD1 on 6 matching bases. Gene TRBJ2-7 matches the end of the DNA better, so the J call may be wrong. The V gene's germline CDR1 is MNHNS and CDR2 SASEGT. The CDR3 totals 18 residues. CDR3 residues: CASSEWFSPDSRNYEQYF. CDR3 bases: TGTGCCAGCAGTGAATGGTTTTCTCCGGACAGCCGGAATTACGAGCAGTACTTC.